The 19 T cell receptor beta chains below all came from one sample that was sequenced in a study of T-cell memory formation after mild COVID-19. Using its own MiXCR run on the 5' RACE reads, TCRdb lists one record per CDR3 protein. The table shows 350,000 to 550,000 distinct CDR3 sequences, with about a sixth occurring only once. Material for sequencing was PBMCs or a T cell subset sorted from them (not recorded which). These receptors all come from a man aged 18 to 29 who had mild COVID-19 (a few samples of this study predate the infection). Cell type and time point are not known.

The chain uses TRBV3-1 and TRBJ1-2, with TRBD1 as a possible D gene (5 bases). V was clipped by 5 bases and J by 4 bases, with 23 bases between them. Germline lookup yields CDR1 LGHDT and CDR2 YNNKEL (reference sequence). The CDR3 is 17 amino acids. The CDR3 region is CASSKVTLGGTRYGYTF. As DNA, the CDR3 is TGTGCCAGCAGCAAAGTCACCCTCGGCGGGACTCGCTATGGCTACACCTTC.

J is TRBJ2-2 and V is TRBV6-5; no reliable D call. The length of the CDR3 is 15 residues. The germline CDR1 and CDR2 sequences are MNHEY and SVGAGI. With 2 bases removed from V and 2 bases from J, the gap between germline ends came to 9 bases. This CDR3 reads CASSYTSLNTGELFF. CDR3 in DNA: TGTGCCAGCAGTTACACCAGCCTTAACACCGGGGAGCTGTTTTTT.

The rearrangement uses TRBV20-1 and TRBJ2-4, with D hard to call. The CDR3 totals 11 residues. CDR1 and CDR2 from the germline V gene are DFQATT and SNEGSKA (reference sequence). Deletions cut 1 base from V and 12 bases from J, with 10 bases between. The CDR3 reads CSARGAGRQYF. DNA of the CDR3: TGCAGTGCTAGAGGAGCCGGGCGTCAGTACTTC.

The V gene is TRBV12-5, the J gene TRBJ2-6, with D perhaps given as TRBD1 or TRBD2 (6 bases each). CDR3 length equals 22 residues. V gave up 0 bases and J gave up 0 bases, with 24 bases separating them. Germline V gives CDR1 LGHNT, CDR2 FRNRAP. The CDR3 bases are TGTGCTAGTGGTTTGGTAAATAGGATAGGGCCGGGGGCCCTCTCTGGGGCCAACGTCCTGACTTTC. Translation: CASGLVNRIGPGALSGANVLTF.

Written as DNA, the CDR3 is TGTGCCAGCAGTTACCGGGTTGGGACTGAAGCTTTCTTT. This gives the protein CASSYRVGTEAFF. This sequence joins TRBV6-2 or TRBV6-3 and TRBJ1-1; D call uncertain. The CDR3 runs to 13 residues. The germline V gene has CDR1 MNHEY and CDR2 SVGEGT. V was clipped by 2 bases and J by 5 bases, with 9 bases between them.

The J gene is TRBJ2-1, the V gene TRBV20-1, with 7 nucleotides matching TRBD2. This CDR3 region has 13 residues. Unmatched junction bases numbered 0, after V lost 3 bases and J lost 1 base. CDR1 is DFQATT and CDR2 is SNEGSKA in the germline V gene (reference sequence). The CDR3 DNA reads TGCAGTGCTAGGCGGGGGTCCTACAATGAGCAGTTCTTC. Translated, it gives CSARRGSYNEQFF.

This rearrangement joins TRBV7-3 to TRBJ2-7; TRBD1 matches at 9 bases. With V trimmed by 5 bases and J by 6 bases, 8 bases remained unmatched. The CDR3 consists of 14 residues. The germline V gene encodes CDR1 SGHTA and CDR2 FQGTGA. The CDR3 nucleotides read TGTGCCAGCAGCCTAGCCGGGACAGGGTCCGAGCAGTACTTC. Translation gives CASSLAGTGSEQYF.

The chain couples TRBV7-2 to TRBJ1-1; D uncertain. V was shortened by 5 bases and J by 4 bases, with 11 bases between the two germline ends. Looked up from germline, CDR1 is SGHTA and CDR2 is FQGNSA. The CDR3 is made up of 13 amino acids. In DNA form, the CDR3 reads TGTGCCAGCAGCGAAGTCGCGTTCACTGAAGCTTTCTTT. It translates to CASSEVAFTEAFF.

This clonotype was picked up a small number of times. The chain is built from TRBV4-1 and TRBJ2-2; 7 nucleotides align to TRBD1. Germline CDR1 is MGHRA and CDR2 is YSYEKL. V shed 0 bases and J 3 bases; nucleotides not matched to a gene: 4. This CDR3 has 16 residues. CDR3 loop: CASSQEMTGYTGELFF. In nucleotides, the CDR3 is TGCGCCAGCAGCCAAGAGATGACAGGGTACACCGGGGAGCTGTTTTTT.

This clonotype has a count of ten or more. This sequence joins TRBV6-1 and TRBJ1-1, with D possibly being TRBD1 (6 bases). Trimming shortened V by 7 bases and J by 1 base, and 13 bases separated the two germline ends. The germline CDR1 and CDR2 sequences are MNHNS and SASEGT. The length of the CDR3 is 14 residues. DNA of the CDR3: TGTGCCAGCATCTACAGGGTAACGAACACTGAAGCTTTCTTT. This codes for CASIYRVTNTEAFF.

V is TRBV6-6 and J is TRBJ1-2; a possible D gene is TRBD1 (6 bases). Looked up from germline, CDR1 is MNHNY and CDR2 is SVGAGI (reference sequence). The V gene lost 10 bases and the J gene lost 4 bases, with 16 bases spanning the gap. The CDR3 runs 13 residues. The CDR3 DNA reads TGTGCCATGCGGGACACTAGTATCTATGGCTACACCTTC. Its translation: CAMRDTSIYGYTF.

This clonotype has only a few counts. The rearrangement links TRBV4-3 to TRBJ2-7; 8 bases are shared with TRBD1. V lost 0 bases and J lost 4; bases outside the gene matches: 11. The CDR3 covers 17 residues. Germline lookup yields CDR1 LGHNA and CDR2 YSLEER. The CDR3 DNA sequence: TGCGCCAGCAGCCAAGATTCCCTCGGGACAGGTCCTTACGAGCAGTACTTC. Protein: CASSQDSLGTGPYEQYF.

Of note for this clonotype: One end of the junction fails to match germline, which may point to a read error. The chain recombines TRBV15 with TRBJ2-5; possibly TRBD1 for D (5 bases). The CDR3 runs to 14 residues. Germline V gives CDR1 LNHNV, CDR2 YYDKDF (reference sequence). CDR3 in amino acids: CATSREGRAETRYF. CDR3 DNA sequence: TGTGCCACCAGCAGAGAGGGCAGGGCCGAGACCCGGTACTTC. The full variable domain, rest sourced from reference TRBV15 and TRBJ2-5, is DAMVIQNPRYQVTQFGKPVTLSCSQTLNHNVMYWYQQKSSQAPKLLFHYYDKDFNNEADTPDNFQSRRPNTSFCFLDIRSPGLGDTAMYLCATSREGRAETRYFGPGTRLLVL.

The chain uses TRBV20-1 and TRBJ2-1; tentatively, D is TRBD1 (6 bases). Germline CDR1 and CDR2: DFQATT and SNEGSKA (reference sequence). V shed 1 base and J shed 9 bases, with 13 bases lying between them. This CDR3 has 13 residues. In DNA form, the CDR3 reads TGCAGTGCTAGAGGAACAGGGTTGGGTGAGCAGTTCTTC. Its translation: CSARGTGLGEQFF.

V and J are TRBV7-2 and TRBJ2-6, with 7 bases that match TRBD2. Germline-derived CDR1 and CDR2 are SGHTA and FQGNSA. The CDR3 covers 19 residues. Trimming cost V 7 bases and J 3 bases; bases outside gene matches: 18. The CDR3 reads CASTPWSGLGQGGANVLTF. CDR3 bases: TGTGCCAGCACCCCGTGGTCTGGACTAGGTCAGGGTGGGGCCAACGTCCTGACTTTC.

A few counts support this clonotype. V usage is TRBV6-5 and J usage is TRBJ1-1; tentatively, D is TRBD1 (5 bases). The CDR3 spans 13 residues. Germline V gives CDR1 MNHEY, CDR2 SVGAGI. The V end was cut by 6 bases, the J end by 2 bases, with 10 bases between. The CDR3 DNA follows: TGTGCCAGCAGGAGAGGGGCCAACACTGAAGCTTTCTTT. This codes for CASRRGANTEAFF.

The chain recombines TRBV7-9 with TRBJ1-1; D is possibly TRBD1 (5 bases). V was clipped by 7 bases and J by 2 bases, with 11 bases between them. The CDR3 has 13 residues. CDR1 is SEHNR and CDR2 is FQNEAQ in the germline V gene (reference sequence). DNA for the CDR3: TGTGCCAGCACGATAGACAGAAACACTGAAGCTTTCTTT. It is translated as CASTIDRNTEAFF.

J is TRBJ2-5 and V is TRBV11-2, with 15 bases fitting TRBD2. The CDR3 extends over 16 amino acids. V dropped 5 bases and J dropped 2; count of bases not matched to a gene: 3. Looked up from germline, CDR1 is SGHAT and CDR2 is FQNNGV. The CDR3 region is CASSPGTSGGQETQYF. CDR3 nucleotides: TGTGCCAGCAGCCCGGGGACTAGCGGGGGGCAAGAGACCCAGTACTTC.

The rearrangement joins TRBV20-1 to TRBJ2-5; 7 nucleotides agree with TRBD2. The CDR3 has 15 residues. The germline V gene encodes CDR1 DFQATT and CDR2 SNEGSKA (reference sequence). After removal of 3 bases from V and 5 bases from J, the junction contained 12 bases not matched to a gene. The CDR3 bases are TGCAGTGCTAGGGGGTCCCAGCGGGGAGGGGAGACCCAGTACTTC. This codes for CSARGSQRGGETQYF.